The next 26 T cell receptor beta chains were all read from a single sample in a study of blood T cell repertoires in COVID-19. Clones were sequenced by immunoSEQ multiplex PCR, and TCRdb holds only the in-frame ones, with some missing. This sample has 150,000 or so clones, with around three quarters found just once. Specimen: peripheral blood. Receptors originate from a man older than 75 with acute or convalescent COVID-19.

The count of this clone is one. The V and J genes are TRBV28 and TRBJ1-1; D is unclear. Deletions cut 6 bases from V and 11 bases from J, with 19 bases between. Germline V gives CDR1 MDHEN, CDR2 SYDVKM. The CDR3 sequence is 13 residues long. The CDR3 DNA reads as TGTGCCAGCAGCCTGCTTCGGTCCGTGAGCGCTTTCTTT. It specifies CASSLLRSVSAFF.

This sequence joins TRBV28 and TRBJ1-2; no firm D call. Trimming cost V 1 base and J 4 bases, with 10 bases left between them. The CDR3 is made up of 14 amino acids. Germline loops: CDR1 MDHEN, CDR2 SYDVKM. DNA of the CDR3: TGTGCCAGCAGTTTATCCCCAGCGACCTATGGCTACACCTTC. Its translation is CASSLSPATYGYTF.

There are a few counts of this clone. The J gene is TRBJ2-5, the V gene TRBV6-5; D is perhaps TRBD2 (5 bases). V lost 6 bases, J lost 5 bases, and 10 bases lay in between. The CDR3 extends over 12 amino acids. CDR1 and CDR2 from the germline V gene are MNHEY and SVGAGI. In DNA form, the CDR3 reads TGTGCCAGCAGCGACTACGGCGAGACCCAGTACTTC. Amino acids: CASSDYGETQYF.

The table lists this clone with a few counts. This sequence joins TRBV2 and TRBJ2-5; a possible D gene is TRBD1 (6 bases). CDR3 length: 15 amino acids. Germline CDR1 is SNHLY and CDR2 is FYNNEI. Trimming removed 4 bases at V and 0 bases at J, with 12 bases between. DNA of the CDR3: TGTGCCAGCAGTGGACAGGCCCAGTACCAAGAGACCCAGTACTTC. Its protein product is CASSGQAQYQETQYF.

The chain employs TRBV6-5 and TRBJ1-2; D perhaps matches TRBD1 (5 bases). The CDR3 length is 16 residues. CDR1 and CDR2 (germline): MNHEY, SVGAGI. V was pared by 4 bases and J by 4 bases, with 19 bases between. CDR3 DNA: TGTGCCAGCAGTTCCGGGCCCAGGGTGGGTGGCTATGGCTACACCTTC. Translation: CASSSGPRVGGYGYTF.

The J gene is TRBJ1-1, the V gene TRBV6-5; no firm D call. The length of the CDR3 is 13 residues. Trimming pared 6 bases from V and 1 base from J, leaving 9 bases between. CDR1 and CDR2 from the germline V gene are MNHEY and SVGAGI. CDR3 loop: CASRLGGNTEAFF. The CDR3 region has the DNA TGTGCCAGCAGGCTAGGCGGGAACACTGAAGCTTTCTTT.

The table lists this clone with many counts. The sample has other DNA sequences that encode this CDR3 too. The CDR3 is CASSLTGKDTGELFF. In DNA, the CDR3 is TGCGCCAGCAGCTTAACAGGGAAGGACACCGGGGAGCTGTTTTTT. The chain couples TRBV5-1 to TRBJ2-2, with a tentative D call TRBD1 (6 bases). This CDR3 contains 15 residues. The V and J ends lost 2 bases and 3 bases respectively, with 11 bases between them. Germline-derived CDR1 and CDR2 are SGHRS and YFSETQ. Combining the CDR3 with reference TRBV5-1 and TRBJ2-2 gives the whole variable domain KAGVTQTPRYLIKTRGQQVTLSCSPISGHRSVSWYQQTPGQGLQFLFEYFSETQRNKGNFPGRFSGRQFSNSRSEMNVSTLELGDSALYLCASSLTGKDTGELFFGEGSRLTVL.

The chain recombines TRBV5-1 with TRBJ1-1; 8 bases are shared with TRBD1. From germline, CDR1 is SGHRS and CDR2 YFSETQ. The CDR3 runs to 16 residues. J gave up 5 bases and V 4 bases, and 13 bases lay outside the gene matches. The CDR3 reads CASSLPGGPPETEAFF. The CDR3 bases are TGCGCCAGCAGCCTTCCAGGGGGCCCTCCTGAGACTGAAGCTTTCTTT.

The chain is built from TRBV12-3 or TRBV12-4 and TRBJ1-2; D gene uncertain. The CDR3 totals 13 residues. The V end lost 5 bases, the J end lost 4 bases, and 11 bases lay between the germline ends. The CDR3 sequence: CASSLRGFYGYTF. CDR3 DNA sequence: TGTGCCAGCAGTCTCCGGGGATTCTATGGCTACACCTTC.

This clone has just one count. The CDR3 here is CASSLTSGASTDTQYF. The DNA for the CDR3 is TGTGCCAGCAGCTTGACTAGCGGGGCAAGCACAGATACGCAGTATTTT. This sequence joins TRBV5-6 and TRBJ2-3; 10 bases are a match to TRBD2. The junction had 2 bases not matched to a gene; V was cut back by 1 base and J by 0 bases. The CDR3 spans 16 residues. The germline gives CDR1 SGHDT, CDR2 YYEEEE.

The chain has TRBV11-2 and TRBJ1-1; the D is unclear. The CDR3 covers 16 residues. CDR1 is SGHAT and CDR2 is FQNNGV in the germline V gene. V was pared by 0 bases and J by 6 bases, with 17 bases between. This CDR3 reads CASSLDSVTGRSEAFF. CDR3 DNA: TGTGCCAGCAGCTTAGACTCGGTGACGGGAAGATCTGAAGCTTTCTTT.

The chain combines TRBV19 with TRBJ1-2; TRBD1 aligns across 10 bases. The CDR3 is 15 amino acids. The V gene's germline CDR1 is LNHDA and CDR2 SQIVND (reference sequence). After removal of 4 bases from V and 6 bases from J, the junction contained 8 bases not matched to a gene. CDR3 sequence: CASSTRDRGSDGYTF. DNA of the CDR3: TGTGCCAGTAGTACCCGGGACAGGGGCTCGGATGGCTACACCTTC.

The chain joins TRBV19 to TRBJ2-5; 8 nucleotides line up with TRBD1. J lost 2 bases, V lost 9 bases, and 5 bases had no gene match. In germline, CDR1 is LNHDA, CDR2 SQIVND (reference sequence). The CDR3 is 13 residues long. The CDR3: CASRDRLQETQYF. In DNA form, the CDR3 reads TGTGCCAGCCGGGACAGGTTACAAGAGACCCAGTACTTC.

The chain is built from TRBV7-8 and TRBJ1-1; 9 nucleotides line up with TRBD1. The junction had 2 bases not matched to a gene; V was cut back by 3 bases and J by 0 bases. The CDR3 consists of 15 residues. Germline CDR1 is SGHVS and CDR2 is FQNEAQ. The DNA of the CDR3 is TGTGCCAGCAGCTTTACAGGGGGCATGAACACTGAAGCTTTCTTT. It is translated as CASSFTGGMNTEAFF.

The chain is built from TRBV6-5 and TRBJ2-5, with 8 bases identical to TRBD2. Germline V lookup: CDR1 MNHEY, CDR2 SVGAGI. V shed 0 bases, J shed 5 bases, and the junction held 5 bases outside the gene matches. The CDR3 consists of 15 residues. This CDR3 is CASSYSPGGRETQYF. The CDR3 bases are TGTGCCAGCAGTTACTCCCCGGGAGGGAGGGAGACCCAGTACTTC.

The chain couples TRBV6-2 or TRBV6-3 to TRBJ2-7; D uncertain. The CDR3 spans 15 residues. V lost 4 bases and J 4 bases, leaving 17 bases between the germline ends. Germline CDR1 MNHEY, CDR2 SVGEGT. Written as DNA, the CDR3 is TGTGCCAGCAGTTTGGCCCGGAGCTTCGCGTACGAGCAGTACTTC. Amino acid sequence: CASSLARSFAYEQYF.

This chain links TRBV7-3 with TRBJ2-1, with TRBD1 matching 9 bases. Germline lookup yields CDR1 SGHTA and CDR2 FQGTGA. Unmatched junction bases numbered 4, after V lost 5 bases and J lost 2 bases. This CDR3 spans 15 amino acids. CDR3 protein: CASSPDRGTYNEQFF. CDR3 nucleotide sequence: TGTGCCAGCAGCCCAGACAGGGGGACCTACAATGAGCAGTTCTTC. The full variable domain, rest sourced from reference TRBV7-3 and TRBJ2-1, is GAGVSQTPSNKVTEKGKYVELRCDPISGHTALYWYRQSLGQGPEFLIYFQGTGAADDSGLPNDRFFAVRPEGSVSTLKIQRTERGDSAVYLCASSPDRGTYNEQFFGPGTRLTVL.

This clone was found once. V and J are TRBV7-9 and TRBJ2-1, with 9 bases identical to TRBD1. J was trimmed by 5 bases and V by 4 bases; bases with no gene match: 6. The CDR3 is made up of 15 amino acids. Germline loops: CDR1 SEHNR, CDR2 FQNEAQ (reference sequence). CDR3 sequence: CASSWGTGRNNEQFF. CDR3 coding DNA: TGTGCCAGCAGCTGGGGGACAGGGCGAAACAATGAGCAGTTCTTC.

CDR3 residues: CASSLAGGADTQYF. The CDR3 nucleotides read TGTGCCAGCAGCTTGGCGGGGGGGGCAGATACGCAGTATTTT. V and J are TRBV5-4 and TRBJ2-3, with 8 bases aligning to TRBD2. The CDR3 consists of 14 residues. Unmatched junction bases numbered 1, after V lost 0 bases and J lost 4 bases. Germline V gene sequence: CDR1 SGHNT, CDR2 YYREEE (reference sequence).

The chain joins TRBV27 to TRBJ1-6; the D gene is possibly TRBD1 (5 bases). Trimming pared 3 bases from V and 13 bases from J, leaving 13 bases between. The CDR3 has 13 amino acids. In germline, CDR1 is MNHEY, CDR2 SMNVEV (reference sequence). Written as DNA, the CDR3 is TGTGCCAGCAGTTTCCTAGAGCGGGGGCCCCTCCACTTT. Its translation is CASSFLERGPLHF.

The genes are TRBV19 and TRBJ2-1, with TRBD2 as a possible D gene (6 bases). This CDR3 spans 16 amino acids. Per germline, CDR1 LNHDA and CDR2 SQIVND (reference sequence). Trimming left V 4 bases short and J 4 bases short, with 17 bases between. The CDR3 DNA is TGTGCCAGTAGTAACCCCCGGGGGATGGGGTACAATGAGCAGTTCTTC. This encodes CASSNPRGMGYNEQFF. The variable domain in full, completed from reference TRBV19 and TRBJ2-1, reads DGGITQSPKYLFRKEGQNVTLSCEQNLNHDAMYWYRQDPGQGLRLIYYSQIVNDFQKGDIAEGYSVSREKKESFPLTVTSAQKNPTAFYLCASSNPRGMGYNEQFFGPGTRLTVL.

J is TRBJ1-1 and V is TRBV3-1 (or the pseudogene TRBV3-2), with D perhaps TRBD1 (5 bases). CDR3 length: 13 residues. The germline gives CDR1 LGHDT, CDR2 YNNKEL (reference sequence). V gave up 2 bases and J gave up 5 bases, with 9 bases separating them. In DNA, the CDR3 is TGTGCCAGCAGCCAACAAAGGGGAACTGAAGCTTTCTTT. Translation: CASSQQRGTEAFF.

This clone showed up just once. CDR3 sequence (DNA): TGTGCCAGCAGTTTAACTTGGACAGGGGGGGATGGCTACACCTTC. Its translation is CASSLTWTGGDGYTF. The chain has TRBV27 and TRBJ1-2, with 10 bases matching TRBD1. This CDR3 has 15 residues. Germline CDR1 is MNHEY and CDR2 is SMNVEV (reference sequence). After removal of 2 bases from V and 6 bases from J, the junction contained 6 bases not matched to a gene.

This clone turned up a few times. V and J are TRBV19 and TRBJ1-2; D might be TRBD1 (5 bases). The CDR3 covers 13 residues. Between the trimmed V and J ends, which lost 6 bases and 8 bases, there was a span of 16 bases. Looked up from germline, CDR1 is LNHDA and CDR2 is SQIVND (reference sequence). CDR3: CASRLTASEGYTF. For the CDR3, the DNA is TGTGCCAGTAGACTGACAGCTAGTGAGGGCTACACCTTC.

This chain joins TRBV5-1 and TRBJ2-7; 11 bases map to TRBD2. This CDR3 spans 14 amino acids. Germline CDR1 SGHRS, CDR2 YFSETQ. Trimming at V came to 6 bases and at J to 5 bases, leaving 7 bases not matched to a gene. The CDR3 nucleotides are TGCGCCAGCAAGTCGAATAGCGGGGGGGACGAGCAGTACTTC. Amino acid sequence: CASKSNSGGDEQYF.

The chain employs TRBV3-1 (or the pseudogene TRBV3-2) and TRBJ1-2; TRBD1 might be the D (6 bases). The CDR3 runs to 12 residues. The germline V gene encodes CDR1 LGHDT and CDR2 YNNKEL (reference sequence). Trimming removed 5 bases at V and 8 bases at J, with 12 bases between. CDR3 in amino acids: CASSSRQAGYTF. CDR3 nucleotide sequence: TGTGCCAGCAGCTCCCGACAGGCAGGCTACACCTTC.